This TCR beta chain is from a study of cytomegalovirus exposure and HLA in healthy donors. Libraries were prepared by immunoSEQ multiplex PCR; TCRdb keeps only in-frame clonotypes and omits some of them. The sample has 240,000 or so clones, 70% to 90% seen once; the top ten hold less than 1.5%. The V segment lost 4 bases and the J segment 4 bases; nucleotides outside the gene matches: 9. This CDR3 is built from 15 residues. In germline, CDR1 is LGHNT, CDR2 FRNRAP. The receptor comes from a woman aged 25 to 39 in good health and CMV-seropositive. Sequences were obtained from PBMCs. This rearrangement joins TRBV12-5 to TRBJ2-5; 7 bases fit TRBD1. For the CDR3, the DNA is TGTGCTAGTGGTTCCACACAGGGGTCGGGAGAGACCCAGTACTTC. This gives the protein CASGSTQGSGETQYF.